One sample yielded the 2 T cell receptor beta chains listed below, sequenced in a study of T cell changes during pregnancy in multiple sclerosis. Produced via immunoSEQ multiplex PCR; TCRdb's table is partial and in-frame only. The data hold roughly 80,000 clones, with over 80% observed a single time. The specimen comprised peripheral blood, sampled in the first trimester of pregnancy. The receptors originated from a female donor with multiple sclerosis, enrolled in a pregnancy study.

CDR3 DNA sequence: TGTGCCAGTACCCCGGGCTCTGGAAACACCATATATTTT. This codes for CASTPGSGNTIYF. The rearrangement links TRBV19 to TRBJ1-3; no definite D call. With 7 bases removed from V and 0 bases from J, the gap between germline ends came to 7 bases. CDR3 length: 13 residues. CDR1 LNHDA and CDR2 SQIVND come from the germline V gene (reference sequence). Full variable domain (missing parts from reference TRBV19 and TRBJ1-3): DGGITQSPKYLFRKEGQNVTLSCEQNLNHDAMYWYRQDPGQGLRLIYYSQIVNDFQKGDIAEGYSVSREKKESFPLTVTSAQKNPTAFYLCASTPGSGNTIYFGEGSWLTVV.

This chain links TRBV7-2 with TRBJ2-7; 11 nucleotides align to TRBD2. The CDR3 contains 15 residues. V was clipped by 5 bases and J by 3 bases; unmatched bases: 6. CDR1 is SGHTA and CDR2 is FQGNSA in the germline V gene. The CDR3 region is CASSLTGTSGYEQYF. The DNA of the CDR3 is TGTGCCAGCAGCCTAACCGGGACTAGCGGCTACGAGCAGTACTTC.